The 5 T cell receptor beta chains reported below all come from one sample, sequenced in a study of shared clonotypes between healthy human individuals. Sequencing was performed with immunoSEQ multiplex PCR; in TCRdb, only in-frame clones are kept and a portion is missing. The data show 1,400,000 or so clones, just under 99% seen once. Sequenced input: naive CD4+ T cells sorted from blood. Subset defined: CD45RA+ positively selected. The receptors were gathered from a man between 25 and 39 years old in good health.

The chain has TRBV19 and TRBJ2-7; D may be TRBD1 (6 bases). The V gene's germline CDR1 is LNHDA and CDR2 SQIVND (reference sequence). The CDR3 is 12 amino acids. Trimming pared 11 bases from V and 7 bases from J, leaving 18 bases between. The CDR3: CAAWGTPFEQYF. The DNA for the CDR3 is TGTGCCGCCTGGGGGACACCCTTTGAGCAGTACTTC.

The gene calls are TRBV7-6 and TRBJ2-3; D gene uncertain. CDR3 length: 13 residues. Germline V gene data show CDR1 as SGHVS and CDR2 as FNYEAQ. Trimming shortened V by 3 bases and J by 2 bases, and 6 bases separated the two germline ends. The CDR3 loop is CASSFRLTDTQYF. The CDR3 bases are TGTGCCAGCAGCTTCCGCCTCACAGATACGCAGTATTTT.

The V gene is TRBV7-8, the J gene TRBJ1-3; D is ambiguous. Deletions cut 0 bases from V and 4 bases from J, with 10 bases between. The germline CDR1 and CDR2 sequences are SGHVS and FQNEAQ. The CDR3 sequence is 15 residues long. The CDR3 nucleotides are TGTGCCAGCAGCTTAGCCCCGGCTGTGGGAAACACCATATATTTT. Residues: CASSLAPAVGNTIYF.

This clone was recorded only once. Here the CDR3 reads CASSVDFYYNEQFF. The CDR3 nucleotides are TGTGCCAGCAGCGTAGATTTTTACTACAATGAGCAGTTCTTC. The rearrangement joins TRBV9 to TRBJ2-1; D is uncertain. This CDR3 has 14 residues. Germline V gene data show CDR1 as SGDLS and CDR2 as YYNGEE. With 0 bases removed from V and 3 bases from J, the gap between germline ends came to 7 bases.

This chain links TRBV21-1 with TRBJ2-1; the D call in the table, TRBD2, was not verified against the DNA. TRBV21-1 is a listed pseudogene. The CDR3 runs 19 residues. The CDR3 sequence: CASSKRERDSIKNYNEQFF. CDR3 DNA: TGTGCCAGCAGCAAACGGGAAAGGGACTCTATCAAAAACTACAATGAGCAGTTCTTC.